Below are 8 T cell receptor beta chains sequenced from a single sample in a study of cytomegalovirus exposure and HLA in healthy donors. Use of 60 Vbeta and 13 Jbeta primers characterized the PCR. Produced via immunoSEQ multiplex PCR; TCRdb's table is partial and in-frame only. The sample includes roughly 150,000 clones, 80% to 90% of them seen just once. Sequenced: PBMCs. The receptors originated from a man younger than 40 in good health and CMV-seropositive.

The chain combines TRBV5-4 with TRBJ2-3, with D possibly being TRBD2 (5 bases). The germline gives CDR1 SGHNT, CDR2 YYREEE (reference sequence). This CDR3 contains 13 residues. V lost 7 bases to trimming and J lost 1 base, with 10 bases between them. CDR3 amino acids: CASGLRGTDTQYF. The CDR3 nucleotides are TGTGCCAGCGGCCTGCGGGGCACAGATACGCAGTATTTT.

This chain uses TRBV29-1 with TRBJ1-2; 7 bases are a match to TRBD1. After removal of 6 bases from V and 8 bases from J, the junction contained 12 bases not matched to a gene. Looked up from germline, CDR1 is SQVTM and CDR2 is ANQGSEA. This CDR3 has 13 residues. The chain's CDR3 is CSVGPQGVGGYTF. CDR3 sequence (DNA): TGCAGCGTGGGACCTCAGGGGGTAGGGGGCTACACCTTC.

V gene TRBV19 combines with J gene TRBJ2-7, with 8 bases matching TRBD2. CDR1 is LNHDA and CDR2 is SQIVND in the germline V gene (reference sequence). The CDR3 length is 16 residues. Trimming removed 7 bases from V and 0 bases from J; junction bases left unmatched: 11. The CDR3: CASIRGGGTPSYEQYV. CDR3 in DNA: TGTGCCAGTATTCGGGGGGGAGGGACACCCTCCTACGAGCAGTACGTC.

The chain has TRBV2 and TRBJ2-5; a possible D gene is TRBD1 (5 bases). CDR3 length equals 15 residues. Germline values: CDR1 SNHLY, CDR2 FYNNEI. Between the trimmed V and J ends, which lost 6 bases and 5 bases, there was a span of 19 bases. CDR3 bases: TGTGCCAGCAGCTATACTCGACAGTTGGGGGAGACCCAGTACTTC. This sequence encodes CASSYTRQLGETQYF. The full variable domain, its missing parts supplied by reference TRBV2 and TRBJ2-5, is EPEVTQTPSHQVTQMGQEVILRCVPISNHLYFYWYRQILGQKVEFLVSFYNNEISEKSEIFDDQFSVERPDGSNFTLKIRSTKLEDSAMYFCASSYTRQLGETQYFGPGTRLLVL.

This clone was observed a handful of times. The chain uses TRBV28 and TRBJ2-2; 8 bases line up with TRBD1. The CDR3 has 15 amino acids. Per germline, CDR1 MDHEN and CDR2 SYDVKM. J was trimmed by 0 bases and V by 3 bases; bases with no gene match: 0. CDR3 nucleotides: TGTGCCAGCAGTTTCAGGGGGCCGAACACCGGGGAGCTGTTTTTT. This sequence encodes CASSFRGPNTGELFF.

The V and J genes are TRBV4-3 and TRBJ2-7, with 11 bases matching TRBD1. V was pared by 4 bases and J by 2 bases, with 4 bases of the junction left unmatched. The CDR3 loop spans 15 amino acids. Germline CDR1 LGHNA, CDR2 YSLEER. The CDR3 protein is CASSLDRGLAYEQYF. The CDR3 DNA follows: TGCGCCAGCAGCCTGGACAGGGGGCTCGCCTACGAGCAGTACTTC.

The genes are TRBV7-2 and TRBJ2-4; possibly TRBD2 for D (5 bases). The CDR3 contains 16 residues. The V gene lost 3 bases and the J gene lost 2 bases, with 14 bases spanning the gap. The germline V gene has CDR1 SGHTA and CDR2 FQGNSA. The CDR3 loop is CASSFGIAPTKNIQYF. CDR3 in DNA: TGTGCCAGCAGCTTTGGAATAGCGCCTACCAAAAACATTCAGTACTTC.

The chain couples TRBV7-9 to TRBJ1-1; D is perhaps TRBD1 (6 bases). The CDR3 length is 15 residues. Germline V gene lookup returns CDR1 SEHNR and CDR2 FQNEAQ (reference sequence). V lost 1 base and J 5 bases, leaving 14 bases between the germline ends. The CDR3 sequence is CASSLEQGKGTEAFF. In DNA form, the CDR3 reads TGTGCCAGCAGCTTAGAACAGGGAAAAGGGACTGAAGCTTTCTTT.